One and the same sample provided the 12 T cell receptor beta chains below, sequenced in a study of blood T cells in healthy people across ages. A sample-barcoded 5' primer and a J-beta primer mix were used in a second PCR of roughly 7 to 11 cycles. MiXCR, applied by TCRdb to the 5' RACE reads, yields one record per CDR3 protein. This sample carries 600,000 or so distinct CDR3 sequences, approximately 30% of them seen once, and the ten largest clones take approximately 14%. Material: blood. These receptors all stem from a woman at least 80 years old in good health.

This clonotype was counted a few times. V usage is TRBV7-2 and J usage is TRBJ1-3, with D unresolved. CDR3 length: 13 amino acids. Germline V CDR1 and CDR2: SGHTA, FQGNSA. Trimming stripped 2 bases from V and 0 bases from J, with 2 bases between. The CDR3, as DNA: TGTGCCAGCAGCTTACGCTCTGGAAACACCATATATTTT. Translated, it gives CASSLRSGNTIYF.

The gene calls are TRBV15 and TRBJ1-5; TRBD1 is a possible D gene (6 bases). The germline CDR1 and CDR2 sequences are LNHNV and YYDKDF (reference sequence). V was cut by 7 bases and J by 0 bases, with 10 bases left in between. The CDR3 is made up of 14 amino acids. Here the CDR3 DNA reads TGTGCCACCACTACAGGGAATAGCAATCAGCCCCAGCATTTT. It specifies CATTTGNSNQPQHF.

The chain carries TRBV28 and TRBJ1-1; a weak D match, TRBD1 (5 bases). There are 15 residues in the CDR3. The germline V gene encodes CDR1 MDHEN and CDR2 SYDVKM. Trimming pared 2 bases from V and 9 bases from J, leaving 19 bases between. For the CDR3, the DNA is TGTGCCAGCAGTTTAGCCGGGACGAAGAGTTTTCAAGCTTTCTTT. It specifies CASSLAGTKSFQAFF. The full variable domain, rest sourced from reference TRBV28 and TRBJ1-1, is DVKVTQSSRYLVKRTGEKVFLECVQDMDHENMFWYRQDPGLGLRLIYFSYDVKMKEKGDIPEGYSVSREKKERFSLILESASTNQTSMYLCASSLAGTKSFQAFFGQGTRLTVV.

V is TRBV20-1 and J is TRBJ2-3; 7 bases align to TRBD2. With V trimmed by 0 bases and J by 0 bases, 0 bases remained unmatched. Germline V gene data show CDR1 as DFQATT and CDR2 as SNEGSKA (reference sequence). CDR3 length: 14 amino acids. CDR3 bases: TGCAGTGCTAGAGATAGCGGGAGCACAGATACGCAGTATTTT. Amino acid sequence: CSARDSGSTDTQYF.

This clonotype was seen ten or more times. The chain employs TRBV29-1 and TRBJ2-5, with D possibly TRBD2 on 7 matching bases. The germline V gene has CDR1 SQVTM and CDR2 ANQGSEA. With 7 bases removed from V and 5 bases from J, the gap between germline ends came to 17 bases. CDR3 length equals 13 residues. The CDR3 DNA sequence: TGCAGCGCCGGCGAGGGGAGGGGGGAGACCCAGTACTTC. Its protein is CSAGEGRGETQYF.

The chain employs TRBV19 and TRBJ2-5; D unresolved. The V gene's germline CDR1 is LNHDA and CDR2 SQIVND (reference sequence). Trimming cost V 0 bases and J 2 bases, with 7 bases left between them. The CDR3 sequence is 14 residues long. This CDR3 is CASSIDEGQETQYF. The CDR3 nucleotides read TGTGCCAGTAGTATAGACGAAGGTCAAGAGACCCAGTACTTC.

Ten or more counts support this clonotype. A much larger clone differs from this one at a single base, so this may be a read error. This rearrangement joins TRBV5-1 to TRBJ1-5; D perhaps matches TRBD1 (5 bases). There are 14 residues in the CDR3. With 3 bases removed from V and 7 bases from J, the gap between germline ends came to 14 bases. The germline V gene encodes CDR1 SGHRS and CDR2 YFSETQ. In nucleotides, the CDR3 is TGCGCCAGCAGCTGGGAGGCAGGGCGCCAGCCCCAGCATTTT. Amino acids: CASSWEAGRQPQHF.

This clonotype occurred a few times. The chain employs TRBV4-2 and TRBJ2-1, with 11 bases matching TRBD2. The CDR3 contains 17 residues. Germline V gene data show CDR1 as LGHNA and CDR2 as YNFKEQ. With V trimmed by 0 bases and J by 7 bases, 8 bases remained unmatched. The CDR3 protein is CASSQEVTLAGGNEQFF. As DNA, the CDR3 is TGTGCCAGCAGCCAAGAGGTAACCCTAGCGGGGGGTAATGAGCAGTTCTTC.

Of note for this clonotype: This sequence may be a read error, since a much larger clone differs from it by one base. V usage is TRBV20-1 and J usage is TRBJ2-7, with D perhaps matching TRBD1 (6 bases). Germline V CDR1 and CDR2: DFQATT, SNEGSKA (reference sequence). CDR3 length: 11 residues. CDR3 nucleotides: TGCAGGGCTAGGGACACCTACGAGCAGTACTTC. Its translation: CRARDTYEQYF.

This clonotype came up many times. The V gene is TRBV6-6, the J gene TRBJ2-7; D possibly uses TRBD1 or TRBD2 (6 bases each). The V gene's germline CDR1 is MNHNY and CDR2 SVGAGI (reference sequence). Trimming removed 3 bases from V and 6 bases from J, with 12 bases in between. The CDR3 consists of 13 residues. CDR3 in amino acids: CASSYGGPGEQYF. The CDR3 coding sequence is TGTGCCAGCAGTTATGGGGGGCCGGGCGAGCAGTACTTC.

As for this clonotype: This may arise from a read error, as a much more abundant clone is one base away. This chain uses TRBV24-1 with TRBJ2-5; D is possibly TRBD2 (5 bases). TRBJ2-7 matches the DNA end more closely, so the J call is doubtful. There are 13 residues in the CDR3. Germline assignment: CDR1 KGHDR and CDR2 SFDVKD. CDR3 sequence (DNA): TGTGCCACCAGAGGTCCAGGCGAGGGCGAGCAGTACTTC. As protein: CATRGPGEGEQYF.

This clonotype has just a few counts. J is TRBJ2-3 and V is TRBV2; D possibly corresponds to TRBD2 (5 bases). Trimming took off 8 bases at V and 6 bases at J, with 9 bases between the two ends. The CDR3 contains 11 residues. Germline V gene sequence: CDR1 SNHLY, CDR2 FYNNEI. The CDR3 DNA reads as TGTGCCAGCGAGAGAGGGGATACGCAGTATTTT. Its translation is CASERGDTQYF.